This entry lists 20 T cell receptor beta chains sequenced from one sample in a study of shared clonotypes between healthy human individuals. The assay was immunoSEQ multiplex PCR, and TCRdb's table has in-frame clones only and misses some. The sample contains roughly 2.5 million clones, about 92% of which appear only once. Material for sequencing was naive CD4+ T cells sorted from blood. The subset was: CD45RA+ positively selected. The origin of the receptors is a man younger than 35 in good health.

The rearrangement joins TRBV7-2 to TRBJ1-3; D is undetermined. Per germline, CDR1 SGHTA and CDR2 FQGNSA. Trimming cost V 4 bases and J 0 bases, with 16 bases left between them. CDR3 length: 17 residues. The CDR3 region has the DNA TGTGCCAGCAGCTCATGGACGGGTATTTACTCTGGAAACACCATATATTTT. Translation: CASSSWTGIYSGNTIYF.

The rearrangement joins TRBV7-6 to TRBJ2-1, with TRBD2 matching 12 bases. The CDR3 runs to 15 residues. With 5 bases clipped from V and 9 bases from J, the junction kept 8 bases outside the gene matches. From germline, CDR1 is SGHVS and CDR2 FNYEAQ. CDR3 loop: CASSPTSGSGGEQFF. The CDR3 nucleotides read TGTGCCAGCAGCCCGACTAGCGGGAGTGGTGGTGAGCAGTTCTTC.

The chain carries TRBV18 and TRBJ2-3; TRBD2 might be the D (5 bases). Germline CDR1 KGHSH, CDR2 LQKENI. V was shortened by 3 bases and J by 1 base, with 11 bases between the two germline ends. This CDR3 has 15 amino acids. CDR3 in amino acids: CASSPQRKGTDTQYF. CDR3 DNA sequence: TGTGCCAGCTCACCCCAGCGGAAGGGCACAGATACGCAGTATTTT. Supplemented by reference TRBV18 and TRBJ2-3, the full variable domain reads NAGVMQNPRHLVRRRGQEARLRCSPMKGHSHVYWYRQLPEEGLKFMVYLQKENIIDESGMPKERFSAEFPKEGPSILRIQQVVRGDSAAYFCASSPQRKGTDTQYFGPGTRLTVL.

The chain recombines TRBV5-1 with TRBJ2-7, with 8 bases identical to TRBD1. The CDR3 is 15 amino acids. J gave up 2 bases and V 2 bases, and 6 bases lay outside the gene matches. Germline CDR1 SGHRS, CDR2 YFSETQ. The CDR3 protein is CASSLTGGEPYEQYF. The CDR3 region has the DNA TGCGCCAGCAGCTTAACAGGGGGAGAACCCTACGAGCAGTACTTC.

The gene calls are TRBV4-3 and TRBJ1-2, with TRBD1 matching over 9 bases. After removal of 0 bases from V and 8 bases from J, the junction contained 7 bases not matched to a gene. This CDR3 is 15 amino acids long. Germline V gene lookup returns CDR1 LGHNA and CDR2 YSLEER. The DNA of the CDR3 is TGCGCCAGCAGCCAAGATTCACAGGGGGCGTGGGGCTACACCTTC. Its translation is CASSQDSQGAWGYTF.

The rearrangement joins TRBV18 to TRBJ1-1; D ambiguous. This CDR3 is built from 13 residues. CDR1 is KGHSH and CDR2 is LQKENI in the germline V gene. V was pared by 4 bases and J by 10 bases, with 16 bases between. CDR3 sequence: CASSRSDDRGAFF. CDR3 coding DNA: TGTGCCAGCTCACGCTCGGACGACCGAGGAGCTTTCTTT.

The genes are TRBV6-5 and TRBJ2-7; D might be TRBD2 (5 bases). Germline V CDR1 and CDR2: MNHEY, SVGAGI. This CDR3 region has 15 residues. The germline V and J ends were trimmed by 0 bases and 2 bases, with 11 bases remaining between them. The CDR3 nucleotides are TGTGCCAGCAGTTACTCCGCCGGGGTCCCCTACGAGCAGTACTTC. As protein: CASSYSAGVPYEQYF.

This chain joins TRBV4-1 and TRBJ2-2, with D possibly being TRBD1 or TRBD2 (5 bases each). This CDR3 contains 14 residues. The germline V gene has CDR1 MGHRA and CDR2 YSYEKL. Trimming shortened V by 5 bases and J by 7 bases, and 14 bases separated the two germline ends. CDR3 amino acids: CASSSRESDGELFF. The CDR3 coding sequence is TGCGCCAGCAGCTCCAGGGAGTCCGACGGGGAGCTGTTTTTT.

This sequence joins TRBV5-1 and TRBJ2-7; the D gene is possibly TRBD1 (6 bases). Between the trimmed V and J ends, which lost 3 bases and 1 base, there was a span of 20 bases. The CDR3 length is 17 residues. Germline V CDR1 and CDR2: SGHRS, YFSETQ. CDR3 DNA sequence: TGCGCCAGCAGCTCGGAGGTGGGGACACTAATTTCCTACGAGCAGTACTTC. Its protein product is CASSSEVGTLISYEQYF.

This chain joins TRBV5-4 and TRBJ2-3; D is unclear. Germline V gene lookup returns CDR1 SGHNT and CDR2 YYREEE (reference sequence). The CDR3 has 15 amino acids. Trimming shortened V by 2 bases and J by 2 bases, and 12 bases separated the two germline ends. CDR3 amino acids: CASSFQWVSTDTQYF. CDR3 DNA sequence: TGTGCCAGCAGCTTCCAGTGGGTCTCCACAGATACGCAGTATTTT.

On this clone itself: An end of the junction does not agree with germline; a read error may underlie this. The identical CDR3 is also encoded by other nucleotide sequences in the sample. The chain is built from TRBV7-2 and TRBJ2-5, with 8 nucleotides matching TRBD2. This CDR3 is built from 13 residues. Germline V gene lookup returns CDR1 SGHTA and CDR2 FQGNSA. The CDR3 DNA sequence: TGTGCCAGCAGCCTAGCGGGTGCGGAGACCCAGTACTTC. Translating it yields CASSLAGAETQYF.

This clone was seen only once. This chain joins TRBV19 and TRBJ1-5, with TRBD1 matching over 9 bases. Germline V lookup: CDR1 LNHDA, CDR2 SQIVND (reference sequence). The CDR3 loop spans 16 amino acids. V dropped 6 bases and J dropped 2; count of bases not matched to a gene: 8. The CDR3 region has the DNA TGTGCCAGTAGCACACTGGGACAGGGAGGCAATCAGCCCCAGCATTTT. Amino acids: CASSTLGQGGNQPQHF.

The gene calls are TRBV6-5 and TRBJ1-2; D not resolved. Germline V CDR1 and CDR2: MNHEY, SVGAGI. The CDR3 contains 11 residues. The ends were cut back, 6 bases at V and 10 bases at J, with 12 bases in the middle. Written as DNA, the CDR3 is TGTGCCAGCAGCCTTTCTCGAGACTACACCTTC. Translated, it gives CASSLSRDYTF.

This chain connects TRBV5-1 to TRBJ2-5; TRBD1 or TRBD2 may be the D gene (5 bases each). V shed 3 bases and J shed 3 bases, with 15 bases lying between them. CDR3 length equals 15 residues. Per germline, CDR1 SGHRS and CDR2 YFSETQ. The CDR3 spells CASSSNPGTEETQYF. In DNA form, the CDR3 reads TGCGCCAGCAGCTCGAATCCCGGGACGGAAGAGACCCAGTACTTC.

The genes are TRBV11-2 and TRBJ1-4; 8 bases agree with TRBD1. The germline CDR1 and CDR2 sequences are SGHAT and FQNNGV. The CDR3 is 15 amino acids. The V gene end was trimmed by 5 bases and the J gene end by 7 bases; junction bases not matched to a gene: 9. CDR3 DNA: TGTGCCAGCAGCCGGACAGGGTATTTAGGTGAAAAACTGTTTTTT. This sequence encodes CASSRTGYLGEKLFF.

Worth noting for this clone: Other nucleotide sequences from this sample produce the same CDR3. The V gene is TRBV4-1, the J gene TRBJ2-5; D might be TRBD1 (5 bases). The CDR3 is 14 amino acids. Germline V gives CDR1 MGHRA, CDR2 YSYEKL. V gave up 1 base and J gave up 4 bases, with 10 bases separating them. CDR3 coding DNA: TGCGCCAGCAGCCAAGGAGGCCAGGGAGAGACCCAGTACTTC. It codes for CASSQGGQGETQYF.

This chain uses TRBV7-2 with TRBJ1-5; no reliable D call. The CDR3 spans 14 residues. With 5 bases removed from V and 0 bases from J, the gap between germline ends came to 8 bases. Germline CDR1 and CDR2: SGHTA and FQGNSA. The DNA of the CDR3 is TGTGCCAGCAGCCTAAGGAATAGCAATCAGCCCCAGCATTTT. Its protein product is CASSLRNSNQPQHF.

The V gene is TRBV6-6, the J gene TRBJ2-7; D not resolved. Germline-derived CDR1 and CDR2 are MNHNY and SVGAGI (reference sequence). V was pared by 2 bases and J by 0 bases, with 5 bases between. The CDR3 spans 13 residues. The CDR3 region has the DNA TGTGCCAGCAGTTACAGCCTCTCCTACGAGCAGTACTTC. It is translated as CASSYSLSYEQYF.

V usage is TRBV29-1 and J usage is TRBJ1-2, with D unresolved. This CDR3 region has 11 residues. Trimming cost V 4 bases and J 7 bases, with 10 bases left between them. Germline V gene sequence: CDR1 SQVTM, CDR2 ANQGSEA. The CDR3 DNA sequence: TGCAGCGTTGCTATCCTGGGTGGCTACACCTTC. Translating it yields CSVAILGGYTF. The entire variable domain, with the rest obtained from reference TRBV29-1 and TRBJ1-2, is as follows: SAVISQKPSRDICQRGTSLTIQCQVDSQVTMMFWYRQQPGQSLTLIATANQGSEATYESGFVIDKFPISRPNLTFSTLTVSNMSPEDSSIYLCSVAILGGYTFGSGTRLTVV.

The rearrangement links TRBV10-3 to TRBJ2-7, with D possibly matching TRBD2 (6 bases). V gave up 1 base and J gave up 5 bases, with 6 bases separating them. CDR3 length: 12 residues. Per germline, CDR1 ENHRY and CDR2 SYGVKD. The DNA of the CDR3 is TGTGCCATCAGTGAGTGGGGGGACGAGCAGTACTTC. Translation gives CAISEWGDEQYF.